These 9 T cell receptor beta chains originate from one sample sequenced in a study of chemoradiotherapy in HPV16-positive cancers. Only in-frame clones appear in the TCRdb table, and some are missing; sequencing was by immunoSEQ multiplex PCR. The sample contains 1,500 to 2,000 clones, over 75% of which appear only once. Source: tumor tissue, taken from a patient who underwent chemoradiotherapy. These receptors came from a human donor with HPV-associated anogenital cancer.

V and J are TRBV19 and TRBJ2-3; no reliable D call. Trimming cost V 5 bases and J 5 bases, with 5 bases left between them. Germline CDR1 is LNHDA and CDR2 is SQIVND (reference sequence). The CDR3 loop spans 11 amino acids. CDR3 residues: CASSVGDTQYF. CDR3 bases: TGTGCCAGTAGTGTGGGAGATACGCAGTATTTT.

A few counts support this clone. The genes are TRBV19 and TRBJ1-5, with TRBD1 matching 8 bases. CDR1 LNHDA and CDR2 SQIVND come from the germline V gene (reference sequence). Trimming took 5 bases from V and 3 from J; bases not matched to a gene: 6. This CDR3 contains 15 residues. CDR3 nucleotide sequence: TGTGCCAGTAGTCGGGGGACAGGTAACAATCAGCCCCAGCATTTT. Translated: CASSRGTGNNQPQHF. Full variable domain (outside the CDR3, taken from reference TRBV19 and TRBJ1-5): DGGITQSPKYLFRKEGQNVTLSCEQNLNHDAMYWYRQDPGQGLRLIYYSQIVNDFQKGDIAEGYSVSREKKESFPLTVTSAQKNPTAFYLCASSRGTGNNQPQHFGDGTRLSIL.

The chain is built from TRBV6-1 and TRBJ2-3, with 10 bases that match TRBD1. The CDR3 runs 14 residues. The V gene's germline CDR1 is MNHNS and CDR2 SASEGT. The junction had 2 bases not matched to a gene; V was cut back by 4 bases and J by 4 bases. CDR3 loop: CASSGQGAADTQYF. As DNA, the CDR3 is TGTGCCAGCAGTGGACAGGGGGCCGCAGATACGCAGTATTTT.

The V and J genes are TRBV19 and TRBJ1-1; 7 bases map to TRBD1. V trimming: 5 bases; J trimming: 0 bases; junction bases outside the gene matches: 3. Per the germline V gene, CDR1 is LNHDA and CDR2 is SQIVND (reference sequence). This CDR3 spans 14 amino acids. The CDR3 sequence is CASSQDRVNTEAFF. The CDR3 region has the DNA TGTGCCAGTAGTCAAGACAGGGTGAACACTGAAGCTTTCTTT.

This clone occurred once. J is TRBJ2-1 and V is TRBV6-1, with 12 bases aligning to TRBD2. The J segment lost 5 bases and the V segment lost 2 bases, leaving 1 base of the junction unmatched. Germline assignment: CDR1 MNHNS and CDR2 SASEGT. This CDR3 has 15 residues. The CDR3 here is CASSELAGGNNEQFF. The CDR3, as DNA: TGTGCCAGCAGTGAACTAGCGGGGGGGAACAATGAGCAGTTCTTC.

The rearrangement uses TRBV6-4 and TRBJ2-7, with TRBD2 matching 11 bases. There are 15 residues in the CDR3. Germline loops: CDR1 MRHNA, CDR2 SNTAGT. The ends lost 3 bases at V and 1 base at J; junction bases unmatched: 2. The CDR3: CASSELAGGSYEQYF. The DNA for the CDR3 is TGTGCCAGCAGTGAGCTAGCGGGGGGATCCTACGAGCAGTACTTC.

There are a few counts of this clone. The chain employs TRBV6-4 and TRBJ2-2; no firm D call. Germline V gene lookup returns CDR1 MRHNA and CDR2 SNTAGT. With 4 bases removed from V and 1 base from J, the gap between germline ends came to 4 bases. The CDR3 runs to 13 residues. The CDR3 DNA reads TGTGCCAGCAGTGGACAGAACACCGGGGAGCTGTTTTTT. It specifies CASSGQNTGELFF.

J is TRBJ2-7 and V is TRBV27, with 8 bases fitting TRBD1. The CDR3 totals 19 residues. With 3 bases clipped from V and 0 bases from J, the junction kept 16 bases outside the gene matches. In germline, CDR1 is MNHEY, CDR2 SMNVEV (reference sequence). DNA of the CDR3: TGTGCCAGCAGTTTTTCCATCTCACGACAGGGGAGAAGCTCCTACGAGCAGTACTTC. This codes for CASSFSISRQGRSSYEQYF.

The V call is TRBV15, the J call TRBJ2-7; 11 nucleotides match TRBD2. The CDR3 is 16 amino acids. CDR1 LNHNV and CDR2 YYDKDF come from the germline V gene (reference sequence). V lost 5 bases, J lost 3 bases, and 9 bases stayed unmatched. The CDR3 region has the DNA TGTGCCACCAGCTCCCTGACTAGCGGGGATATCTACGAGCAGTACTTC. It is translated as CATSSLTSGDIYEQYF.